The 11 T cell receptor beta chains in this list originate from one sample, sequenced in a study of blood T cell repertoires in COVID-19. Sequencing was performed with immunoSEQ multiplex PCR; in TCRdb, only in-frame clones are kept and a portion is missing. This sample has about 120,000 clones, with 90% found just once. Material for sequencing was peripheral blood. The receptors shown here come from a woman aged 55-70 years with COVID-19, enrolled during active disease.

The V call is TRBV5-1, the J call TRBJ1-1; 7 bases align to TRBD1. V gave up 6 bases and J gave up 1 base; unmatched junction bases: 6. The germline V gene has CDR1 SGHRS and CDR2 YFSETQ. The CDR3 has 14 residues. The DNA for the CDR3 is TGCGCCAGCACGGGGGGGACAGCGAACACTGAAGCTTTCTTT. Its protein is CASTGGTANTEAFF.

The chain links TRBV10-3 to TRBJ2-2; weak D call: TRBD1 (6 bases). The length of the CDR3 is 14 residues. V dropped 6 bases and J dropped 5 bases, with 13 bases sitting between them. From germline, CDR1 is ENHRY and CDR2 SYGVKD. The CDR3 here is CAIRRQDVTGELFF. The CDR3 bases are TGTGCCATCAGAAGACAGGACGTGACCGGGGAGCTGTTTTTT.

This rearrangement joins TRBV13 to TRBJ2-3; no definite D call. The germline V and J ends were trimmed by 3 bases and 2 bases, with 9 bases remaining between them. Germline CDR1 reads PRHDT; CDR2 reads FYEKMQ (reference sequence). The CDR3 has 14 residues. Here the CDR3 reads CASSFPTTTDTQYF. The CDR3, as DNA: TGTGCCAGCAGCTTCCCGACAACCACAGATACGCAGTATTTT.

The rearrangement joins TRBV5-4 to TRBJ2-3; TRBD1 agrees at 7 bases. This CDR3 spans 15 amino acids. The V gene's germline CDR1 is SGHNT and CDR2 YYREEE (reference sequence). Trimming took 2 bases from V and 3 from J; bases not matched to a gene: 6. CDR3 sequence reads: CASSFGQARTDTQYF. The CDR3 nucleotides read TGTGCCAGCAGCTTCGGACAGGCTCGAACAGATACGCAGTATTTT.

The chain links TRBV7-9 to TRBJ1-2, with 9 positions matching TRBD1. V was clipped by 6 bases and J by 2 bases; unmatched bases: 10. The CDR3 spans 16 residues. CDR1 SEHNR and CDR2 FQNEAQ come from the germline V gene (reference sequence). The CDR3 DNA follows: TGTGCCAGCAGTACACGGCTGGGACAGGGAAACTATGGCTACACCTTC. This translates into CASSTRLGQGNYGYTF.

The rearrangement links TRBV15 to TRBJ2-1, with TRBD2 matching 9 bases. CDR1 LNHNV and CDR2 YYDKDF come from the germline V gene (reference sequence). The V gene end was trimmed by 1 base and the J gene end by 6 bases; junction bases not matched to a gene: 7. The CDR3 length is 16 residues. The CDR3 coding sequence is TGTGCCACCAGCAGAGTGCGGCTAGCGGGGCTCAATGAGCAGTTCTTC. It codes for CATSRVRLAGLNEQFF.

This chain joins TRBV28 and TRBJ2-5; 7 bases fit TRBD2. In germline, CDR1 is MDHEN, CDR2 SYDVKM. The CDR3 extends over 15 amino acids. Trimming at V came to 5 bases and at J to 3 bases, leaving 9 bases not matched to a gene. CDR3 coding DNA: TGTGCCAGCAGTCCTAAACTAGCGAGAAAAGAGACCCAGTACTTC. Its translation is CASSPKLARKETQYF.

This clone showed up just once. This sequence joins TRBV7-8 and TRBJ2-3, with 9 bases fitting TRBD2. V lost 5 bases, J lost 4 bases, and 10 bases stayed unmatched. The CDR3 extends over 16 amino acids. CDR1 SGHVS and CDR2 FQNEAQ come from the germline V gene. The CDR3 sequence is CASSIRLAALPDTQYF. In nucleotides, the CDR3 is TGTGCCAGCAGCATTCGACTAGCGGCTCTACCAGATACGCAGTATTTT.

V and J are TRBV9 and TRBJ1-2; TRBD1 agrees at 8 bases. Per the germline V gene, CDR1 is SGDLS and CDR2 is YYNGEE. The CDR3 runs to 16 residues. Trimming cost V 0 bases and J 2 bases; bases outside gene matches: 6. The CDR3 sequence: CASSVGLRTGNYGYTF. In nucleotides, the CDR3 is TGTGCCAGCAGCGTAGGCCTAAGGACAGGGAACTATGGCTACACCTTC.

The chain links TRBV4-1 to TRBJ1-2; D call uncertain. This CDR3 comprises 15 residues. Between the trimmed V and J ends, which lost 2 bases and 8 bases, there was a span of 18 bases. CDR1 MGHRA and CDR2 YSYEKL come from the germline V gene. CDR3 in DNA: TGCGCCAGCAGCCAAAGCACAGTCTATGGCTACGGCTACACCTTC. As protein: CASSQSTVYGYGYTF.

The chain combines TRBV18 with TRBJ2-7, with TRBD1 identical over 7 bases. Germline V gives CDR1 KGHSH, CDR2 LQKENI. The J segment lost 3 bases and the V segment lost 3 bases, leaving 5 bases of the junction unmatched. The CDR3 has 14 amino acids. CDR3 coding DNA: TGTGCCAGCTCACCTCGCCAGGGGGACTACGAGCAGTACTTC. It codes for CASSPRQGDYEQYF.